Listed below are T cell receptor beta chains from one sample, sequenced in a study of T cells in localized non-small cell lung cancer. Produced via immunoSEQ multiplex PCR; TCRdb's table is partial and in-frame only. The sample has fewer than 100,000 clones, roughly 89% seen once. Sequencing used peripheral blood, obtained before any cancer treatment. Receptors were obtained from a man aged 40 to 75 with stage I squamous cell lung carcinoma. Each CDR3 is given with its conserved first and last residue. Each record gives: V gene, CDR3 protein.

V: TRBV10-3; CDR3: CAISGGTSGPRTLFF
V: TRBV5-4; CDR3: CASSLGTTRGADTQYF
V: TRBV10-1; CDR3: CASPGQGNEKLFF
V: TRBV28; CDR3: CASSSPGGGGEKLFF
V: TRBV28; CDR3: CASSGPRSFGANVLTF
V: TRBV5-1; CDR3: CASSVETGKGQPQHF
V: TRBV27; CDR3: CASMRTGLEAFF
V: TRBV7-2; CDR3: CASRPGQGWEPQHF
V: TRBV7-2; CDR3: CASSLAQSRRSSYEQYF
V: TRBV6-1; CDR3: CASPDRPEGNTEAFF
V: TRBV2; CDR3: CASSVAVRNSPLHF
V: TRBV6-5; CDR3: CASSPFRGTRYGYTF
V: TRBV6-1; CDR3: CASRGTGFIYEQYF
V: TRBV7-9; CDR3: CASSLELGDTQYF
V: TRBV7-9; CDR3: CASSLGTGGEQYF
V: TRBV11-2; CDR3: CASSPGLGTEAFF
V: TRBV2; CDR3: CASRVGQYAEAFF
V: TRBV15; CDR3: CATSREQGRRNTIYF
V: TRBV28; CDR3: CASSTGGSSGNTIYF
V: TRBV6-6; CDR3: CASSYSGGPNEKLFF
V: TRBV2; CDR3: CASTYEGFEQYF
V: TRBV6-1; CDR3: CASGMFEQYF
V: TRBV11-2; CDR3: CASSPEWGGTTEAFF
V: TRBV10-3; CDR3: CAISESDHARSRTVYEQYF
V: TRBV14; CDR3: CASSMGRDEKLFF
V: TRBV28; CDR3: CASSLYGTGGLNEQFF
V: TRBV23-1; CDR3: CASSQPGGSGEETQYF
V: TRBV7-2; CDR3: CASSLEFQSTDTQYF
V: TRBV5-1; CDR3: CASSLAGVPEAFF
V: TRBV7-9; CDR3: CASSLSESSGNTIYF
V: TRBV10-1; CDR3: CASMGQMNTEAFF
V: TRBV10-3; CDR3: CAISGTLNTEAFF
V: TRBV5-1; CDR3: CASSLGQASYEQYF
V: TRBV19; CDR3: CASSIHPEANVLTF
V: TRBV6-5; CDR3: CASSYSSRTYGYTF
V: TRBV16; CDR3: CASSPPGRKYEQYF
V: TRBV21-1; CDR3: CASSKRAENTEAFF
V: TRBV6-5; CDR3: CASSYGRGSNQPQHF
V: TRBV28; CDR3: CASSPPGGLAKNIQYF
V: TRBV10-3; CDR3: CAIRGDETQYF
V: TRBV5-1; CDR3: CASRPGPNTEAFF
V: TRBV2; CDR3: CASSLGQNTEAFF
V: TRBV4-2; CDR3: CASSQDYEGFYEQYF
V: TRBV5-1; CDR3: CASSLGLTGYTGELFF
V: TRBV9; CDR3: CASSVAIMGDTQYF
V: TRBV7-6; CDR3: CASSSGQGGRFINEQFF
V: TRBV18; CDR3: CASSPSRDRGTEAFF
V: TRBV4-2; CDR3: CASSSSRDFHTEAFF
V: TRBV5-1; CDR3: CASSLDASGAYSGANVLTF